Below, 8 T cell receptor beta chains from the same sample are listed, as sequenced in a study of post-analysis software for immune sequencing data. The study, taken as a whole, reports: The five TRBV segments detected at higher frequency in patients than in controls included TRBV5-6, TRBV5-1 and TRBV20-1.

Each TCR beta cDNA library carried unique molecular identifiers. MiXCR, run by TCRdb on the PCR reads, gives a single entry per CDR3 protein. The sample has roughly 400,000 distinct CDR3 sequences, 35% to 45% seen once. Antigens of these TCRs are unknown. Sequencing input: blood. The source of these receptors is a girl aged 2 to 10 with multiple sclerosis.

This chain connects TRBV29-1 to TRBJ2-1; a weak D match, TRBD1 (5 bases). Deletions cut 5 bases from V and 2 bases from J, with 10 bases between. This CDR3 is built from 13 residues. Germline V gene data show CDR1 as SQVTM and CDR2 as ANQGSEA. Here the CDR3 reads CSVRDSPYNEQFF. The CDR3 DNA sequence: TGCAGCGTTAGAGACAGTCCCTACAATGAGCAGTTCTTC.

The chain links TRBV6-5 to TRBJ1-2; 9 bases are a match to TRBD1. This CDR3 spans 15 amino acids. Germline CDR1 MNHEY, CDR2 SVGAGI. The trim removed 9 bases at V and 0 bases at J, leaving 8 bases unmatched. The CDR3 is CARRTGALANYGYTF. In nucleotides, the CDR3 is TGTGCCAGACGGACAGGGGCGTTAGCTAACTATGGCTACACCTTC.

The chain is built from TRBV6-4 and TRBJ1-6; D ambiguous. The CDR3 sequence is 15 residues long. The germline V gene encodes CDR1 MRHNA and CDR2 SNTAGT. Trimming left V 3 bases short and J 0 bases short, with 6 bases between. CDR3 sequence reads: CASSEMSSYNSPLHF. CDR3 DNA: TGTGCCAGCAGTGAAATGAGCTCCTATAATTCACCCCTCCACTTT.

The chain links TRBV28 to TRBJ2-3, with a possible D match to TRBD1 (5 bases). Germline V gene data show CDR1 as MDHEN and CDR2 as SYDVKM. This CDR3 contains 13 residues. Trimming cost V 8 bases and J 7 bases, with 16 bases left between them. CDR3 protein: CASSVGVANTQYF. The CDR3 region has the DNA TGTGCCAGCTCGGTAGGGGTGGCGAATACGCAGTATTTT.

V gene TRBV7-3 combines with J gene TRBJ2-2; TRBD1 agrees at 7 bases. This CDR3 has 16 amino acids. The germline V gene has CDR1 SGHTA and CDR2 FQGTGA. V lost 0 bases and J lost 7; bases outside the gene matches: 8. CDR3 amino acids: CASSLTPTGSGGELFF. DNA of the CDR3: TGTGCCAGCAGCTTAACCCCGACAGGGAGTGGCGGGGAGCTGTTTTTT.

This clonotype was seen only a few times. The chain joins TRBV7-9 to TRBJ2-1; 10 bases are a match to TRBD1. Losses at the gene ends were 5 bases for V and 3 bases for J; bases not matched to a gene: 7. Germline CDR1 is SEHNR and CDR2 is FQNEAQ (reference sequence). The CDR3 loop spans 16 amino acids. This CDR3 reads CASSIPRDRGYNEQFF. CDR3 nucleotide sequence: TGTGCCAGCAGCATCCCCCGGGACAGGGGCTACAATGAGCAGTTCTTC.

The gene calls are TRBV20-1 and TRBJ2-7; the match to TRBD2 covers 8 bases. This CDR3 is 15 amino acids long. CDR1 and CDR2 from the germline V gene are DFQATT and SNEGSKA (reference sequence). With V trimmed by 0 bases and J by 1 base, 5 bases remained unmatched. CDR3 residues: CSARDLVAGSYEQYF. The CDR3 DNA sequence: TGCAGTGCTAGAGATTTGGTAGCGGGATCCTACGAGCAGTACTTC.

In this sample, this clonotype turned up a few times. The chain combines TRBV7-2 with TRBJ2-5, with a weak D call TRBD1 (5 bases). Trimming took 2 bases from V and 2 from J, leaving 12 bases between them. This CDR3 comprises 15 residues. Germline V lookup: CDR1 SGHTA, CDR2 FQGNSA. This chain's CDR3 is CASSLPPGPQETQYF. CDR3 DNA sequence: TGTGCCAGCAGCTTACCCCCAGGGCCTCAAGAGACCCAGTACTTC.